The next 13 T cell receptor beta chains were all read from a single sample in a study of blood T cell repertoires in COVID-19. Using immunoSEQ multiplex PCR, the repertoire was profiled, and TCRdb retains in-frame clones only, with some absent. This table holds 200,000 to 300,000 clones, roughly 88% found once. The specimen was peripheral blood. These receptors all stem from a human donor in a cohort sampled during active COVID-19.

The genes are TRBV28 and TRBJ2-5; 9 nucleotides agree with TRBD2. Looked up from germline, CDR1 is MDHEN and CDR2 is SYDVKM. The CDR3 has 13 amino acids. J gave up 2 bases and V 6 bases, and 1 base lay outside the gene matches. CDR3 DNA: TGTGCCAGCAGACTAGCGGGTCAAGAGACCCAGTACTTC. As protein: CASRLAGQETQYF.

V usage is TRBV6-2 or TRBV6-3 and J usage is TRBJ2-5; 8 bases agree with TRBD1. This CDR3 is built from 19 residues. Germline V gives CDR1 MNHEY, CDR2 SVGEGT. Trimming at V came to 2 bases and at J to 2 bases, leaving 16 bases not matched to a gene. The CDR3 DNA is TGTGCCAGCAGTTACCGACTGATCACCACAGGGGGTACACAAGAGACCCAGTACTTC. Protein product: CASSYRLITTGGTQETQYF.

CDR3 in amino acids: CASSPGSTNEKLFF. The CDR3 nucleotides are TGTGCCAGCAGCCCAGGGTCCACTAATGAAAAACTGTTTTTT. The genes are TRBV28 and TRBJ1-4; perhaps TRBD1 as D (5 bases). Trimming pared 6 bases from V and 2 bases from J, leaving 10 bases between. This CDR3 is 14 amino acids long. Germline assignment: CDR1 MDHEN and CDR2 SYDVKM.

The genes are TRBV27 and TRBJ2-7; TRBD2 matches 11 bases. V lost 3 bases to trimming and J lost 3 bases; unmatched junction nucleotides: 4. Germline V gene data show CDR1 as MNHEY and CDR2 as SMNVEV (reference sequence). The CDR3 is 15 amino acids. The CDR3 reads CASSFRLAGLYEQYF. CDR3 bases: TGTGCCAGCAGTTTCCGACTAGCGGGGCTCTACGAGCAGTACTTC.

The chain employs TRBV2 and TRBJ1-1; D unresolved. V was pared by 8 bases and J by 5 bases, with 9 bases between. CDR1 is SNHLY, CDR2 FYNNEI, per germline. This CDR3 comprises 11 residues. The CDR3 region is CASRGGTEAFF. In DNA, the CDR3 is TGTGCCAGCCGGGGAGGGACTGAAGCTTTCTTT.

This sequence joins TRBV4-1 and TRBJ1-4; 9 nucleotides match TRBD1. The CDR3 extends over 16 amino acids. Germline CDR1 reads MGHRA; CDR2 reads YSYEKL. V lost 0 bases, J lost 7 bases, and 6 bases stayed unmatched. The CDR3 protein is CASSQDQGQGLEKLFF. The CDR3 DNA reads as TGCGCCAGCAGCCAAGATCAAGGACAGGGGCTTGAAAAACTGTTTTTT.

The chain recombines TRBV19 with TRBJ1-6; 8 positions match TRBD1. The germline gives CDR1 LNHDA, CDR2 SQIVND (reference sequence). CDR3 size: 16 residues. J lost 4 bases, V lost 2 bases, and 4 bases had no gene match. This chain's CDR3 is CASSIQGQGYNSPLHF. DNA for the CDR3: TGTGCCAGTAGTATACAAGGACAGGGATATAATTCACCCCTCCACTTT.

This clone appeared once. CDR3: CASSLRAWGATNEKLFF. Here the CDR3 DNA reads TGTGCCAGCAGCCTGCGGGCCTGGGGGGCAACTAATGAAAAACTGTTTTTT. This sequence joins TRBV7-2 and TRBJ1-4; perhaps TRBD1 as D (5 bases). V was trimmed by 5 bases and J by 0 bases, leaving 16 bases between them. The V gene's germline CDR1 is SGHTA and CDR2 FQGNSA. The CDR3 totals 17 residues.

This clone was picked up a small number of times. The chain recombines TRBV12-3 or TRBV12-4 with TRBJ2-5; TRBD1 aligns across 8 bases. This CDR3 contains 12 residues. With V trimmed by 6 bases and J by 14 bases, 11 bases remained unmatched. This chain's CDR3 is CASSQGAPNPYF. The CDR3 DNA is TGTGCCAGCAGCCAGGGGGCCCCTAACCCCTACTTC.

The rearrangement uses TRBV7-2 and TRBJ2-7; 7 bases align to TRBD1. CDR3 length: 15 residues. Unmatched junction bases numbered 3, after V lost 1 base and J lost 0 bases. CDR1 and CDR2 (germline): SGHTA, FQGNSA. The CDR3 sequence is CASSLGRGNSYEQYF. DNA of the CDR3: TGTGCCAGCAGCTTAGGCAGGGGGAACTCCTACGAGCAGTACTTC.

In this sample, this clone turned up once. The chain has TRBV7-2 and TRBJ2-7; no clear D. The V end lost 2 bases, the J end lost 0 bases, and 11 bases lay between the germline ends. This CDR3 spans 15 amino acids. CDR1 and CDR2 (germline): SGHTA, FQGNSA. The CDR3 here is CASSLYPGSSYEQYF. CDR3 coding DNA: TGTGCCAGCAGCTTATACCCGGGTTCCTCCTACGAGCAGTACTTC.

This chain uses TRBV21-1 with TRBJ1-1; TRBD1, as called in the table, went unchecked against the DNA. TRBV21-1 is reported as a pseudogene. The CDR3 contains 14 residues. This CDR3 reads CASSKGRGNTEAFF. The CDR3 DNA reads as TGTGCCAGCAGCAAAGGAAGGGGGAACACTGAAGCTTTCTTT.

The rearrangement joins TRBV9 to TRBJ2-7, with a possible D match to TRBD1 (6 bases). Germline assignment: CDR1 SGDLS and CDR2 YYNGEE. CDR3 length: 14 amino acids. V was pared by 0 bases and J by 2 bases, with 9 bases between. CDR3 amino acids: CASSVGQATYEQYF. The CDR3, as DNA: TGTGCCAGCAGCGTAGGACAGGCCACCTACGAGCAGTACTTC.